Listed below are T cell receptor beta chains from one sample, sequenced in a study of cytomegalovirus exposure and HLA in healthy donors. TCRdb's copy holds only in-frame clones and misses some; the assay was immunoSEQ multiplex PCR. The sample yields some 150,000 clones, roughly 77% seen once. Sequenced material: PBMCs. The origin of the receptors is a man under 40 in good health and CMV-seropositive. The CDR3 runs from the conserved cysteine through the conserved F or W.

14,TRBJ1-5,TRBV27,CASSLGDSNQPQHF
15,TRBJ1-1,TRBV12-5,CASGWGQKMNTEAFF
13,TRBJ2-7,TRBV30,CAWSMRLAGEQYF
15,TRBJ1-5,TRBV7-8,CASSLVGGPNQPQHF
18,TRBJ2-7,TRBV5-1,CASSFPAGAGSNPYEQYF
16,TRBJ2-2,TRBV4-2,CASSSSGRGHTGELFF
13,TRBJ2-3,TRBV10-1,CATSGDGVDTQYF
16,TRBJ2-3,TRBV27,CASSRPLAGRTDTQYF
17,TRBJ2-1,TRBV7-3,CASSSRVRGSSYNEQFF
12,TRBJ1-2,TRBV7-9,CSSSSQGYGYTF
14,TRBJ2-7,TRBV19,CASSLGQSTYEQYF
12,TRBJ2-7,TRBV27,CASSGLADEQYF
13,TRBJ2-3,TRBV30,CASSGLGTDTQYF
15,TRBJ1-4,TRBV5-6,CASSLGRGFGEKLFF
13,TRBJ1-5,TRBV19,CATGQGVGDPQHF
12,TRBJ2-7,TRBV6-5,CASSYVGGEQYF
18,TRBJ1-1,TRBV27,CASSSALARGGVNTEAFF
11,TRBJ2-1,TRBV29-1,CSVQTWNEQFF
15,TRBJ2-7,TRBV7-8,CASSLFGTGPYEQYF
12,TRBJ2-7,TRBV18,CASSPSSYEQYF
13,TRBJ1-3,TRBV7-3,CASAQTSGNTIYF
19,TRBJ2-1,TRBV10-3,CAIRPGLAGGPSLRNEQFF
16,TRBJ2-7,TRBV19,CASSLTRTVMPYEQYF
14,TRBJ2-1,TRBV29-1,CSVPGTPSGDEQFF
13,TRBJ2-7,TRBV5-6,CASSLALSYEQYF
13,TRBJ1-1,TRBV6-6,CASSYSNDSEAFF
9,TRBJ2-7,TRBV5-8,CASYNEQYF
16,TRBJ2-1,TRBV10-3,CAISESLPGQGDEQFF
15,TRBJ2-3,TRBV28,CASSPQRELTDTQYF